The 8 T cell receptor beta chains in this list originate from one sample, sequenced in a study of patients and donors after allogeneic stem cell transplantation (dated by TCRdb to about 2020). Library preparation employed RT-PCR. Sequencing relied on a NextSeq 550. TCRdb reprocessing: public reads trimmed at Q25 with fastp, clones called with MiXCR, in-frame beta chains kept. Entries that share a CDR3 protein sequence are merged under the most common genes and DNA. The sample table lists around 27,000 distinct CDR3 sequences, 7.5% to 9% of them with a count of one. The ten largest make up 48% of the sample. Source material: blood, either unsorted or a sorted T cell fraction (not recorded which). The receptors shown here come from a human donor who was either an allogeneic HSCT recipient or a stem cell or donor lymphocyte infusion donor (not recorded which). It is not recorded whose cells these are; they may come from a transplant donor.

This clonotype showed up many times. The rearrangement uses TRBV24-1 and TRBJ2-1; TRBD2 agrees at 8 bases. V was clipped by 4 bases and J by 9 bases; unmatched bases: 10. The CDR3 extends over 15 amino acids. Germline CDR1 KGHDR, CDR2 SFDVKD. The CDR3 DNA sequence: TGTGCCACCAGTGAAGCCCCAGCGGGAGTGCCTGAGCAGTTCTTC. Its translation: CATSEAPAGVPEQFF.

The V gene is TRBV4-1, the J gene TRBJ1-2; D unresolved. The CDR3 is 17 amino acids. With 1 base removed from V and 8 bases from J, the gap between germline ends came to 23 bases. In germline, CDR1 is MGHRA, CDR2 YSYEKL. CDR3 nucleotide sequence: TGCGCCAGCAGCCAAGGCCTTAGGCGAACCGAGCGTTGGGGCTACACCTTC. Amino acid sequence: CASSQGLRRTERWGYTF.

This clonotype came up many times. V gene TRBV12-3 or TRBV12-4 combines with J gene TRBJ2-1; D is perhaps TRBD1 (6 bases). V was pared by 5 bases and J by 4 bases, with 9 bases between. The CDR3 runs 13 residues. The CDR3 sequence: CASSLGQYNEQFF. DNA for the CDR3: TGTGCCAGCAGTCTCGGACAGTACAATGAGCAGTTCTTC.

The rearrangement uses TRBV7-9 and TRBJ2-7, with 11 bases fitting TRBD2. Trimming took 3 bases from V and 5 from J; bases not matched to a gene: 6. The germline gives CDR1 SEHNR, CDR2 FQNEAQ (reference sequence). The CDR3 runs to 15 residues. The CDR3, as DNA: TGTGCCAGCAGCTTTAGCGGGGGGGCTTTGGACGAGCAGTACTTC. Encoded protein: CASSFSGGALDEQYF. Together with reference TRBV7-9 and TRBJ2-7, the CDR3 gives the full variable domain: DTGVSQNPRHKITKRGQNVTFRCDPISEHNRLYWYRQTLGQGPEFLTYFQNEAQLEKSRLLSDRFSAERPKGSFSTLEIQRTEQGDSAMYLCASSFSGGALDEQYFGPGTRLTVT.

The V gene is TRBV6-1, the J gene TRBJ1-2; 9 nucleotides match TRBD1. Per germline, CDR1 MNHNS and CDR2 SASEGT. Trimming took 5 bases from V and 6 from J; bases not matched to a gene: 13. CDR3 size: 16 residues. CDR3 coding DNA: TGTGCCAGCAGTCCCAGTGAGGGACAGGGTGGAGATGGCTACACCTTC. Residues: CASSPSEGQGGDGYTF.

This clonotype was observed many times. The J gene is TRBJ1-6, the V gene TRBV7-9, with D perhaps matching TRBD1 (6 bases). Trimming took 3 bases from V and 6 from J, leaving 15 bases between them. This CDR3 has 16 amino acids. Per germline, CDR1 SEHNR and CDR2 FQNEAQ (reference sequence). The CDR3 loop reads CASSFGGALRNSPLHF. CDR3 in DNA: TGTGCCAGCAGCTTTGGGGGGGCGTTACGTAATTCACCCCTCCACTTT.

The sample holds a few counts of this clonotype. The rearrangement joins TRBV5-1 to TRBJ2-7; 8 bases line up with TRBD1. Germline V gene sequence: CDR1 SGHRS, CDR2 YFSETQ. V was pared by 4 bases and J by 4 bases, with 7 bases of the junction left unmatched. The CDR3 runs to 14 residues. CDR3 protein: CASSPRQGLYEQYF. The CDR3, as DNA: TGCGCCAGCAGCCCAAGACAGGGGCTATACGAGCAGTACTTC.

This sequence joins TRBV27 and TRBJ2-1; 10 positions match TRBD2. V shed 4 bases, J shed 3 bases, and the junction held 0 bases outside the gene matches. The CDR3 consists of 14 residues. Germline values: CDR1 MNHEY, CDR2 SMNVEV (reference sequence). As DNA, the CDR3 is TGTGCCAGCAGTTCTAGCGGGAGCTACAATGAGCAGTTCTTC. Its protein product is CASSSSGSYNEQFF.